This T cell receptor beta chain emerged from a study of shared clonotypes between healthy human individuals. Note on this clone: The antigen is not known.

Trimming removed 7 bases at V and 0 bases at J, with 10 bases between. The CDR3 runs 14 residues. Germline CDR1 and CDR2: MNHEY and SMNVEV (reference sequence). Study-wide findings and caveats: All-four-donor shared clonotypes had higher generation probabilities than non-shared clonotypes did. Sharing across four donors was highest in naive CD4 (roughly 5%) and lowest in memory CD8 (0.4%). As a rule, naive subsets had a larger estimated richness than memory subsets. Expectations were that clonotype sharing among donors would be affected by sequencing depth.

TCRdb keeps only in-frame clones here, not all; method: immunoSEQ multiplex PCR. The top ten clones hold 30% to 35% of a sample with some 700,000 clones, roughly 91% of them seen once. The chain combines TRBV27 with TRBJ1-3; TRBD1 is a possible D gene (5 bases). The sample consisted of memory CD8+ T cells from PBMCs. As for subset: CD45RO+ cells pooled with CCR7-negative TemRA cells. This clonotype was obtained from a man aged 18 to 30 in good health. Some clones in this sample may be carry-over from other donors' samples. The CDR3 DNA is TGTGCCAGCACAGGGCTCAACTCTGGAAACACCATATATTTT. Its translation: CASTGLNSGNTIYF.